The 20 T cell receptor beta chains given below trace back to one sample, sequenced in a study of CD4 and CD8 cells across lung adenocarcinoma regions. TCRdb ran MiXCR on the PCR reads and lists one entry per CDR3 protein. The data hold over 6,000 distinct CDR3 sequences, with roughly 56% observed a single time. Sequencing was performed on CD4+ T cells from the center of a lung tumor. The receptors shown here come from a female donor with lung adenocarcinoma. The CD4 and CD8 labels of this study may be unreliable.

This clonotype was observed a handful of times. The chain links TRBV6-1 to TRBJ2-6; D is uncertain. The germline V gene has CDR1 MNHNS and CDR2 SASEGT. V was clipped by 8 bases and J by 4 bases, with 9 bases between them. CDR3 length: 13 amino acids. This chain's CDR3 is CASAQEGANVLTF. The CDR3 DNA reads TGTGCCAGCGCCCAGGAGGGGGCCAACGTCCTGACTTTC.

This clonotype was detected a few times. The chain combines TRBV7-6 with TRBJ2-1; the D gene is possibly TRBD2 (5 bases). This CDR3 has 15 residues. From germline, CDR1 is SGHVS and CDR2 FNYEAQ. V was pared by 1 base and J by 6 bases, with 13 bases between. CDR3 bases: TGTGCCAGCAGCTTAGATGAGGGTCCCTCCAATGAGCAGTTCTTC. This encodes CASSLDEGPSNEQFF.

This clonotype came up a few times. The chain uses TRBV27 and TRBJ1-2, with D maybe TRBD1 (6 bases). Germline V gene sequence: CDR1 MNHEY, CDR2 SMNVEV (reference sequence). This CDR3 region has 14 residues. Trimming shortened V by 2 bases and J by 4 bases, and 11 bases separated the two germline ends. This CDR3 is CASSLGGTRYGYTF. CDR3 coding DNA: TGTGCCAGCAGTTTAGGAGGGACACGCTATGGCTACACCTTC.

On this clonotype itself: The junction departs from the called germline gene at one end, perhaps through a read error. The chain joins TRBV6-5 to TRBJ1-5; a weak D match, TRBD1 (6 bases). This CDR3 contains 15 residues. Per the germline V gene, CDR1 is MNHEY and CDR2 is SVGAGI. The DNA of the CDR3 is TGTGCCAGCAGTTATGACCCAGCCTCTGGACAGCCCCTGCATTTT. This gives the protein CASSYDPASGQPLHF.

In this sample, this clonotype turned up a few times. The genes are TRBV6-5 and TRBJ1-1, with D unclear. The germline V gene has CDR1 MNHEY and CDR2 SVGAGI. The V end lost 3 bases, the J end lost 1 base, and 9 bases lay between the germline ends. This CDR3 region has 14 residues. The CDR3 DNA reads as TGTGCCAGCAGTTATTTAGTGAGGAACACTGAAGCTTTCTTT. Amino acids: CASSYLVRNTEAFF.

The CDR3 loop is CASGGRGGGGKDTQYF. For the CDR3, the DNA is TGTGCCAGCGGGGGCCGAGGGGGGGGAGGCAAAGATACGCAGTACTTC. J is TRBJ2-3 and V is TRBV27; possible D gene TRBD2, 7 bases. TRBJ2-7 explains the end of the DNA better; the J call may be wrong. The CDR3 is 16 amino acids. From germline, CDR1 is MNHEY and CDR2 SMNVEV (reference sequence).

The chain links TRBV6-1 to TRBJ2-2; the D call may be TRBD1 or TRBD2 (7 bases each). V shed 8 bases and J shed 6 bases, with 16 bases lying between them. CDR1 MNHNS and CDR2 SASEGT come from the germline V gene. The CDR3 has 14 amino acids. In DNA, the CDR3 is TGTGCCAGCCAGGGGGGGCGATTTTCCGGGGAGCTGTTTTTT. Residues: CASQGGRFSGELFF.

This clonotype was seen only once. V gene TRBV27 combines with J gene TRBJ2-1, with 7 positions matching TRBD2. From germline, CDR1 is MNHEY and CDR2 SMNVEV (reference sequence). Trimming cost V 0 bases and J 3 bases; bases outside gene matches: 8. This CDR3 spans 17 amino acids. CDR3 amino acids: CASSLSGRGSFYNEQFF. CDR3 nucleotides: TGTGCCAGCAGTTTATCAGGGCGCGGGAGTTTCTACAATGAGCAGTTCTTC.

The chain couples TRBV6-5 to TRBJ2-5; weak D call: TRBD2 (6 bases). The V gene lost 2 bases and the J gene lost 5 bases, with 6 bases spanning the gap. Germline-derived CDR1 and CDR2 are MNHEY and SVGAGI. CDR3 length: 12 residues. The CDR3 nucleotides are TGTGCCAGCAGTTACGGGGGGGAGACCCAGTACTTC. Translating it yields CASSYGGETQYF.

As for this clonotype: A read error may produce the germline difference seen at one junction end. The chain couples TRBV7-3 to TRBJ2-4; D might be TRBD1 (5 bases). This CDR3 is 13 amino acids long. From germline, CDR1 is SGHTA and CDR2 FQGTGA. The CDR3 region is CATSQTAPDTQYF. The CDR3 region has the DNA TGTGCCACCAGCCAGACAGCCCCAGATACTCAGTACTTC. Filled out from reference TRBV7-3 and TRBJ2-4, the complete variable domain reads GAGVSQTPSNKVTEKGKYVELRCDPISGHTALYWYRQSLGQGPEFLIYFQGTGAADDSGLPNDRFFAVRPEGSVSTLKIQRTERGDSAVYLCATSQTAPDTQYFGAGTRLSVL.

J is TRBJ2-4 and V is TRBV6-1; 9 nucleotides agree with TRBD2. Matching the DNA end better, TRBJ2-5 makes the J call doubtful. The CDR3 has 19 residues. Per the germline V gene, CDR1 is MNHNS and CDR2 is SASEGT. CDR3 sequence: CASSEARGAGGLVKKTQYF. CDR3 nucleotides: TGTGCCAGCAGTGAAGCTCGAGGGGCGGGAGGGCTAGTCAAAAAGACCCAGTACTTC.

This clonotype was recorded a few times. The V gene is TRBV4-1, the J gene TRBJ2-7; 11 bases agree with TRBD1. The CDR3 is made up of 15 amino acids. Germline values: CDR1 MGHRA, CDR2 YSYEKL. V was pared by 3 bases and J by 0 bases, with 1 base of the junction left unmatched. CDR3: CASSQGQGVSYEQYF. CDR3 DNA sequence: TGCGCCAGCAGCCAGGGACAGGGGGTCTCCTACGAGCAGTACTTC.

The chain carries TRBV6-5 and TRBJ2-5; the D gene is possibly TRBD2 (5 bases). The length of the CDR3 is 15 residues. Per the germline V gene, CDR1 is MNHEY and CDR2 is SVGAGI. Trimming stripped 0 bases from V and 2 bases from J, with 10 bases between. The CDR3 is CASSYSREGQETQYF. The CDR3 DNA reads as TGTGCCAGCAGTTACTCGAGGGAAGGTCAAGAGACCCAGTACTTC.

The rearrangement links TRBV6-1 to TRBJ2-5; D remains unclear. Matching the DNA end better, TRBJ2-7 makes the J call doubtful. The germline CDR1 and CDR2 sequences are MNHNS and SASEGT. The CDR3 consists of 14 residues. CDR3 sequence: CASSEVPPPGEQYF. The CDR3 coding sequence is TGTGCCAGCAGTGAAGTACCGCCCCCTGGCGAGCAGTACTTC.

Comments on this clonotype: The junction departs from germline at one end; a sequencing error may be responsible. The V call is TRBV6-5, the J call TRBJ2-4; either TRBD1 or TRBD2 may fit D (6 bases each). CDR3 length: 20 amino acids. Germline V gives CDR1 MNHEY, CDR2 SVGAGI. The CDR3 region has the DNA TGTGCCAGCAGTTACGGGGGGCGAGCCTCGGGGCTGTGGGCCAAAAATATTCAGTATTTC. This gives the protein CASSYGGRASGLWAKNIQYF.

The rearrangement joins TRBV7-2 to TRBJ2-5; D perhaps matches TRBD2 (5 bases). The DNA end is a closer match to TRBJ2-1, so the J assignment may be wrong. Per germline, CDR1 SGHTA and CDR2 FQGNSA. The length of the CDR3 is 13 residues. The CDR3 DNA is TGTGCCAGCAGCCGGACTGGAAGGGAGACCCAGTTCTTC. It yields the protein CASSRTGRETQFF.

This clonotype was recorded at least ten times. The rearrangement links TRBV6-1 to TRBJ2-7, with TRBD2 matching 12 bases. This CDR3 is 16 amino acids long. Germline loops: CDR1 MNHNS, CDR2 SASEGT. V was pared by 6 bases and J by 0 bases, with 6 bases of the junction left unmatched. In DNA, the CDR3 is TGTGCCAGCAGGGGAAGGGGACTAGCGGGCTCCTACGAGCAGTACTTC. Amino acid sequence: CASRGRGLAGSYEQYF.

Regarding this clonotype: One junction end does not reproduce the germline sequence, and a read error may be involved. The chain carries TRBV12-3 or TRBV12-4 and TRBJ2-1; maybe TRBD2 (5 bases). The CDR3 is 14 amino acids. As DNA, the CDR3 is TGTGCCAGCAGTTTAGCAGTGTGGACGAGGGTAGGTGACTTC. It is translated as CASSLAVWTRVGDF.

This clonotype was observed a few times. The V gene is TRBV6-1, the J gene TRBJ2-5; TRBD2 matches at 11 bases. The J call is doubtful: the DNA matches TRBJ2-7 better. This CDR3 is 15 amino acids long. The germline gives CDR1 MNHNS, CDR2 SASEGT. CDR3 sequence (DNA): TGTGCCAGCAGAAGACTAGCGGGGTTTTCCTACGAGCAGTACTTC. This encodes CASRRLAGFSYEQYF.

The CDR3 nucleotides are TGCGCCAGCAGTGAGTCGGAGCGGGGGGGGGAGACCCAGTACTTC. Encoded protein: CASSESERGGETQYF. This chain connects TRBV10-2 to TRBJ2-5; TRBD2 agrees at 10 bases. The CDR3 spans 15 residues. The V segment lost 0 bases and the J segment 5 bases; nucleotides outside the gene matches: 3. Germline CDR1 and CDR2: WSHSY and SAAADI.